Shown below are 13 T cell receptor beta chains from a single sample sequenced in a study of cytomegalovirus exposure and HLA in healthy donors. The protocol was immunoSEQ multiplex PCR, while the TCRdb copy is restricted to in-frame clones and leaves out a portion. Among 260,000 or so clones listed, 90% were seen once. What was sequenced was PBMCs. These TCRs come from a young woman in good health and CMV-seronegative.

This chain joins TRBV7-8 and TRBJ2-7; possibly TRBD2 for D (7 bases). CDR1 and CDR2 (germline): SGHVS, FQNEAQ. V lost 4 bases, J lost 5 bases, and 18 bases lay in between. The CDR3 runs 15 residues. The CDR3, as DNA: TGTGCCAGCAGCTCCAAGGGGGGGCCCTACAACGAGCAGTACTTC. It is translated as CASSSKGGPYNEQYF.

The chain recombines TRBV29-1 with TRBJ2-3; TRBD2 matches 8 bases. The CDR3 length is 15 residues. V shed 8 bases and J 2 bases; nucleotides not matched to a gene: 12. CDR1 is SQVTM, CDR2 ANQGSEA, per germline. The CDR3 loop is CSTTRAGDDTDTQYF. In DNA, the CDR3 is TGCAGCACGACCAGAGCGGGAGATGACACAGATACGCAGTATTTT.

The chain recombines TRBV2 with TRBJ2-2, with 7 bases matching TRBD2. CDR3 length: 16 residues. Germline CDR1 is SNHLY and CDR2 is FYNNEI. J was trimmed by 0 bases and V by 4 bases; bases with no gene match: 5. CDR3 amino acids: CASSAERGSNTGELFF. In DNA form, the CDR3 reads TGTGCCAGCAGTGCCGAGCGGGGATCGAACACCGGGGAGCTGTTTTTT.

CDR3 sequence: CSDSSGNEQFF. For the CDR3, the DNA is TGCAGCGATTCTAGCGGCAATGAGCAGTTCTTC. The chain joins TRBV29-1 to TRBJ2-1; 7 bases fit TRBD2. Germline V lookup: CDR1 SQVTM, CDR2 ANQGSEA. The CDR3 consists of 11 residues. Trimming cost V 7 bases and J 6 bases; bases outside gene matches: 3.

The chain recombines TRBV7-8 with TRBJ2-7; the match to TRBD1 covers 11 bases. The germline gives CDR1 SGHVS, CDR2 FQNEAQ. With 8 bases clipped from V and 3 bases from J, the junction kept 6 bases outside the gene matches. The CDR3 runs to 14 residues. The CDR3 here is CASSGGTGGYEQYF. CDR3 nucleotide sequence: TGTGCCAGCTCGGGCGGGACAGGGGGCTACGAGCAGTACTTC.

The CDR3 DNA is TGTGCCAGCAGCTCCCGGGACGGATTTTCCTACGAGCAGTACTTC. Translation: CASSSRDGFSYEQYF. The rearrangement uses TRBV7-6 and TRBJ2-7; D may be TRBD1 or TRBD2 (5 bases each). Germline V gene sequence: CDR1 SGHVS, CDR2 FNYEAQ. This CDR3 spans 15 amino acids. With 4 bases removed from V and 1 base from J, the gap between germline ends came to 14 bases.

The chain is built from TRBV19 and TRBJ2-1; D gene unclear. The CDR3 has 13 residues. Trimming pared 3 bases from V and 3 bases from J, leaving 6 bases between. Per the germline V gene, CDR1 is LNHDA and CDR2 is SQIVND (reference sequence). The CDR3 here is CASSMVVYNEQFF. CDR3 sequence (DNA): TGTGCCAGTAGTATGGTAGTCTACAATGAGCAGTTCTTC.

The J gene is TRBJ2-5, the V gene TRBV7-8; D uncertain. This CDR3 has 13 amino acids. The germline V gene encodes CDR1 SGHVS and CDR2 FQNEAQ. The ends were cut back, 5 bases at V and 5 bases at J, with 12 bases in the middle. CDR3 sequence (DNA): TGTGCCAGCAGCCAACCTCCGGCTGAGACCCAGTACTTC. As protein: CASSQPPAETQYF.

This sequence joins TRBV6-6 and TRBJ2-7, with a possible D match to TRBD2 (5 bases). V lost 6 bases and J 3 bases, leaving 15 bases between the germline ends. The length of the CDR3 is 14 residues. Germline V gene lookup returns CDR1 MNHNY and CDR2 SVGAGI (reference sequence). The CDR3 loop is CASRTASGIYEQYF. The CDR3 DNA reads TGTGCCAGCAGAACAGCTTCGGGGATCTACGAGCAGTACTTC.

The chain joins TRBV28 to TRBJ2-1, with TRBD1 identical over 9 bases. The CDR3 has 15 residues. Per the germline V gene, CDR1 is MDHEN and CDR2 is SYDVKM. Trimming took 6 bases from V and 3 from J; bases not matched to a gene: 6. CDR3 nucleotide sequence: TGTGCCAGCAGCCGACGGGACAGGGTCTACAATGAGCAGTTCTTC. Translation: CASSRRDRVYNEQFF.

The chain combines TRBV2 with TRBJ2-2, with D hard to call. Germline V lookup: CDR1 SNHLY, CDR2 FYNNEI. The V end lost 6 bases, the J end lost 4 bases, and 12 bases lay between the germline ends. CDR3 size: 14 residues. CDR3 nucleotide sequence: TGTGCCAGCAGAGAAACAGAGCGCACCGGGGAGCTGTTTTTT. Its protein product is CASRETERTGELFF. Full variable domain (rest looked up from reference TRBV2 and TRBJ2-2): EPEVTQTPSHQVTQMGQEVILRCVPISNHLYFYWYRQILGQKVEFLVSFYNNEISEKSEIFDDQFSVERPDGSNFTLKIRSTKLEDSAMYFCASRETERTGELFFGEGSRLTVL.

The chain combines TRBV6-1 with TRBJ2-2, with 9 bases matching TRBD1. Germline values: CDR1 MNHNS, CDR2 SASEGT. Germline trimming cut 3 bases from V and 3 bases from J; bases unmatched to any gene: 5. The CDR3 is 16 residues long. This CDR3 is CASSETGGLHTGELFF. The CDR3 region has the DNA TGTGCCAGCAGTGAGACAGGGGGTCTTCACACCGGGGAGCTGTTTTTT.

The chain combines TRBV28 with TRBJ2-5, with D possibly being TRBD2 (6 bases). The CDR3 extends over 14 amino acids. The V and J ends lost 6 bases and 1 base respectively, with 12 bases between them. Germline loops: CDR1 MDHEN, CDR2 SYDVKM. In DNA form, the CDR3 reads TGTGCCAGCAGCAACCGGGACTCCCAAGAGACCCAGTACTTC. Its translation is CASSNRDSQETQYF.